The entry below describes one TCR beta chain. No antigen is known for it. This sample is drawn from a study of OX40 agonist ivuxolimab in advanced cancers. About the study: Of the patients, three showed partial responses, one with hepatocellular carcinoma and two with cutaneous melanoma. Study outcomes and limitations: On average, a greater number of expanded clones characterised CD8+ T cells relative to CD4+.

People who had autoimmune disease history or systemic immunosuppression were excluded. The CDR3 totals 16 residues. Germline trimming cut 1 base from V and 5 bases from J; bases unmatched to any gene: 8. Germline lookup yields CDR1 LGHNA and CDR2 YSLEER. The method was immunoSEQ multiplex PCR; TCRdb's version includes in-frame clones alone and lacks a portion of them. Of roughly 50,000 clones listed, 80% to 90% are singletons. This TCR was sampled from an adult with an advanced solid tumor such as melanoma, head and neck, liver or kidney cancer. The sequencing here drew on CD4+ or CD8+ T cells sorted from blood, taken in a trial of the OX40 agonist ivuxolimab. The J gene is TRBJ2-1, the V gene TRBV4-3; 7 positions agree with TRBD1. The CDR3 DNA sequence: TGCGCCAGCAGCCAAGTCCCGACAGGGTATGACAATGAGCAGTTCTTC. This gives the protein CASSQVPTGYDNEQFF.